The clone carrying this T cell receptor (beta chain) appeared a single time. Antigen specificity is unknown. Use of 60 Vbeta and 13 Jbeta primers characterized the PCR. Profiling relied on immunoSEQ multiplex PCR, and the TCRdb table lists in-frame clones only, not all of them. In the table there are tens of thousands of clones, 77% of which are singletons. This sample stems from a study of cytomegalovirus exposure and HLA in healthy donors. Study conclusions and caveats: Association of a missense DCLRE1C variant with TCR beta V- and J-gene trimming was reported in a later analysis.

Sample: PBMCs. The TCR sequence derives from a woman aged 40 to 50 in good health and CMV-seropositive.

The CDR3 coding sequence is TGTGCCGCAAGACCCCCCAGGGGCGAAAAACTGTTTTTT. Translation gives CAARPPRGEKLFF. The chain combines TRBV6-1 with TRBJ1-4; TRBD1 might be the D (6 bases). Germline lookup yields CDR1 MNHNS and CDR2 SASEGT. Trimming removed 11 bases at V and 8 bases at J, with 18 bases between. The CDR3 is 13 amino acids.